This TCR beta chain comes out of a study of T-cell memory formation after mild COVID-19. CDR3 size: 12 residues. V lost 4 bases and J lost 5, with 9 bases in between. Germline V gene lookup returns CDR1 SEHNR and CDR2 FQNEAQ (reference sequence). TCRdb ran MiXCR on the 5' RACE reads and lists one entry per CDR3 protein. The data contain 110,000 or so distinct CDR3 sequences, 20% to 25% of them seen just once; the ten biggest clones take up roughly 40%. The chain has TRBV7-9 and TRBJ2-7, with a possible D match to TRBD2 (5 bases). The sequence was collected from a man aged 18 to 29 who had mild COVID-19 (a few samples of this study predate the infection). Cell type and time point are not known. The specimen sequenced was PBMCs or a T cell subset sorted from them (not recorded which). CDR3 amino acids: CASSSLRDEQYV. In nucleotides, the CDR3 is TGTGCCAGCAGCTCCCTGAGGGACGAGCAGTACGTC.